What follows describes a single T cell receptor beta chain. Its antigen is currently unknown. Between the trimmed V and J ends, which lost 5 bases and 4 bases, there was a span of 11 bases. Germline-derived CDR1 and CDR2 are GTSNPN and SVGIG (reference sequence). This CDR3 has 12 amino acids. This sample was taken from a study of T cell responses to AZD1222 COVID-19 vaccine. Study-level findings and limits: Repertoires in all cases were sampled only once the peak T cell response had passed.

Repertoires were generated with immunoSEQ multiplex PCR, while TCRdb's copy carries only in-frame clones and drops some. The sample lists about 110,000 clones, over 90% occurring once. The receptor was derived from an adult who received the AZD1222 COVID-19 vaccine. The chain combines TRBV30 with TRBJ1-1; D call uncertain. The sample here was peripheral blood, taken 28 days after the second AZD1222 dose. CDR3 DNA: TGTGCCTGGGCAACGGGTTTCACTGAAGCTTTCTTT. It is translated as CAWATGFTEAFF.